The 4 T cell receptor beta chains listed next were all sequenced from one sample in a study of long-term antiretroviral therapy in people with HIV. The assay, immunoSEQ v3.0, was run at survey level. Libraries were prepared by immunoSEQ multiplex PCR; TCRdb keeps only in-frame clonotypes and omits some of them. Of around 10,000 clones in the sample, over 80% were seen once. The sequencing used unsorted PBMCs, collected 0.3 years before starting antiretroviral therapy. The receptors derive from a man aged 25 to 40 with HIV.

V gene TRBV2 combines with J gene TRBJ1-5; D remains unclear. The V end lost 5 bases, the J end lost 2 bases, and 7 bases lay between the germline ends. The CDR3 is 13 amino acids. The germline V gene has CDR1 SNHLY and CDR2 FYNNEI. The CDR3 bases are TGTGCCAGCAGTTTCGGGGGCAATCAGCCCCAGCATTTT. It specifies CASSFGGNQPQHF.

V gene TRBV25-1 combines with J gene TRBJ1-4, with D possibly being TRBD1 (6 bases). The CDR3 consists of 15 residues. The germline V and J ends were trimmed by 4 bases and 4 bases, with 13 bases remaining between them. Germline CDR1 is MGHDK and CDR2 is SYGVNS. The CDR3 sequence: CASSGSQGYNEKLFF. CDR3 nucleotide sequence: TGTGCCAGCAGTGGGTCACAGGGCTATAATGAAAAACTGTTTTTT. The full variable domain, rest sourced from reference TRBV25-1 and TRBJ1-4, is EADIYQTPRYLVIGTGKKITLECSQTMGHDKMYWYQQDPGMELHLIHYSYGVNSTEKGDLSSESTVSRIRTEHFPLTLESARPSHTSQYLCASSGSQGYNEKLFFGSGTQLSVL.

V usage is TRBV30 and J usage is TRBJ2-7; 10 positions agree with TRBD2. The germline CDR1 and CDR2 sequences are GTSNPN and SVGIG (reference sequence). The ends lost 3 bases at V and 5 bases at J; junction bases unmatched: 10. There are 15 residues in the CDR3. In DNA, the CDR3 is TGTGCCTGGAGAAAGGTGGGACTAGCGCCCGACGAGCAGTACTTC. Translation: CAWRKVGLAPDEQYF.

The chain employs TRBV27 and TRBJ2-4; D might be TRBD2 (6 bases). CDR1 and CDR2 (germline): MNHEY, SMNVEV (reference sequence). V was shortened by 4 bases and J by 7 bases, with 14 bases between the two germline ends. This CDR3 contains 14 residues. CDR3 sequence: CASSSRLDRNIQYF. CDR3 bases: TGTGCCAGCAGTTCACGACTAGACCGGAACATTCAGTACTTC.